These 17 T cell receptor beta chains originate from one sample sequenced in a study of T cells in Graves' hyperthyroidism and ophthalmopathy. Using RNA transcripts as the source, TCR beta CDR3 regions were amplified. The HTBI set primed first-round TCR CDR3 RT-PCR. TCRdb ran MiXCR on the multiplex PCR reads and lists one entry per CDR3 protein. Of some 580,000 distinct CDR3 sequences in the sample, roughly 16% were seen once. The source material was blood. Every receptor here comes from a woman aged 40 to 55 with Graves' ophthalmopathy.

The V call is TRBV5-4, the J call TRBJ2-1; 8 positions agree with TRBD2. The ends lost 4 bases at V and 4 bases at J; junction bases unmatched: 7. The CDR3 spans 15 residues. CDR1 and CDR2 (germline): SGHNT, YYREEE (reference sequence). CDR3 protein: CASSLPLAGYNEQFF. The CDR3 DNA follows: TGTGCCAGCAGCCTTCCCCTAGCGGGTTACAATGAGCAGTTCTTC.

This clonotype was detected ten times or more. This sequence joins TRBV28 and TRBJ2-1; tentatively, D is TRBD1 (6 bases). The CDR3 runs to 13 residues. From germline, CDR1 is MDHEN and CDR2 SYDVKM. Trimming took 4 bases from V and 8 from J, leaving 12 bases between them. The CDR3, as DNA: TGTGCCAGCAGTTACCCTCCAGGGGATGAGCAGTTCTTC. Its translation: CASSYPPGDEQFF. Complete variable domain (other parts from reference TRBV28 and TRBJ2-1): DVKVTQSSRYLVKRTGEKVFLECVQDMDHENMFWYRQDPGLGLRLIYFSYDVKMKEKGDIPEGYSVSREKKERFSLILESASTNQTSMYLCASSYPPGDEQFFGPGTRLTVL.

This chain joins TRBV5-1 and TRBJ2-3; a weak D match, TRBD2 (7 bases). Trimming left V 6 bases short and J 4 bases short, with 21 bases between. The CDR3 totals 16 residues. Germline CDR1 reads SGHRS; CDR2 reads YFSETQ. As DNA, the CDR3 is TGCGCCAGCAACATCGGGGGTGGCGGGGGCTCAGATACGCAGTATTTT. It specifies CASNIGGGGGSDTQYF.

This clonotype was counted at least ten times. The chain carries TRBV20-1 and TRBJ2-7; 12 bases match TRBD2. There are 16 residues in the CDR3. V lost 5 bases to trimming and J lost 4 bases; unmatched junction nucleotides: 12. Germline V lookup: CDR1 DFQATT, CDR2 SNEGSKA (reference sequence). The CDR3 reads CSAWGLAGKSSYEQYF. The CDR3, as DNA: TGCAGTGCTTGGGGACTAGCGGGCAAAAGTAGTTACGAGCAGTACTTC.

The sample holds many counts of this clonotype. CDR3 loop: CASSQEAGAYNEQFF. DNA of the CDR3: TGTGCCAGCAGCCAAGAGGCGGGGGCCTACAATGAGCAGTTCTTC. This sequence joins TRBV3-1 and TRBJ2-1, with 7 bases that match TRBD2. CDR1 LGHDT and CDR2 YNNKEL come from the germline V gene (reference sequence). V shed 0 bases, J shed 2 bases, and the junction held 1 base outside the gene matches. The CDR3 covers 15 residues.

This clonotype was found many times. The genes are TRBV28 and TRBJ2-1; 9 bases line up with TRBD2. The CDR3 runs 19 residues. Germline values: CDR1 MDHEN, CDR2 SYDVKM. Trimming at V came to 3 bases and at J to 0 bases, leaving 12 bases not matched to a gene. The CDR3 reads CASSFRDDSGSSSYNEQFF. The CDR3, as DNA: TGTGCCAGCAGTTTCAGGGATGATAGCGGGAGTTCCTCCTACAATGAGCAGTTCTTC. Variable domain in full (rest from reference TRBV28 and TRBJ2-1): DVKVTQSSRYLVKRTGEKVFLECVQDMDHENMFWYRQDPGLGLRLIYFSYDVKMKEKGDIPEGYSVSREKKERFSLILESASTNQTSMYLCASSFRDDSGSSSYNEQFFGPGTRLTVL.

This clonotype was recorded at least ten times. V and J are TRBV27 and TRBJ2-3; 12 bases line up with TRBD2. The CDR3 extends over 15 amino acids. Germline CDR1 and CDR2: MNHEY and SMNVEV (reference sequence). The V gene end was trimmed by 4 bases and the J gene end by 4 bases; junction bases not matched to a gene: 3. The CDR3 loop is CASSSSGGAADTQYF. The CDR3 nucleotides read TGTGCCAGCAGTTCTAGCGGGGGGGCGGCAGATACGCAGTATTTT.

This clonotype was recorded at least ten times. J is TRBJ2-7 and V is TRBV27; a weak D match, TRBD1 (6 bases). Trimming stripped 1 base from V and 6 bases from J, with 19 bases between. This CDR3 comprises 16 residues. Looked up from germline, CDR1 is MNHEY and CDR2 is SMNVEV (reference sequence). The CDR3 DNA follows: TGTGCCAGCAGTTTATACCCACCGGGACAACTGAGCGAGCAGTACTTC. This codes for CASSLYPPGQLSEQYF.

This clonotype was found a few times. The gene calls are TRBV28 and TRBJ2-6; unclear D gene. The CDR3 runs to 14 residues. V was trimmed by 3 bases and J by 1 base, leaving 4 bases between them. From germline, CDR1 is MDHEN and CDR2 SYDVKM. The CDR3 reads CASSFTSGANVLTF. Here the CDR3 DNA reads TGTGCCAGCAGTTTCACTTCTGGGGCCAACGTCCTGACTTTC.

The chain recombines TRBV7-9 with TRBJ2-4; D gene uncertain. The V end lost 5 bases, the J end lost 3 bases, and 11 bases lay between the germline ends. The CDR3 runs to 14 residues. CDR1 and CDR2 from the germline V gene are SEHNR and FQNEAQ (reference sequence). CDR3 sequence (DNA): TGTGCCAGCAGCAAAGAGTGGGACAAAAACATTCAGTACTTC. Its translation is CASSKEWDKNIQYF.

This clonotype has a handful of counts. V and J are TRBV6-2 or TRBV6-3 and TRBJ2-5, with 13 bases aligning to TRBD2. CDR1 is MNHEY and CDR2 is SVGEGT in the germline V gene. CDR3 length equals 16 residues. V was clipped by 6 bases and J by 5 bases; unmatched bases: 9. The CDR3 loop reads CASSPSRLAGGETQYF. CDR3 bases: TGTGCCAGCAGCCCAAGTCGACTAGCGGGAGGCGAGACCCAGTACTTC.

This clonotype was recorded many times. CDR3 coding DNA: TGCGCCAGCAGCCTCGACAGGCCCTTCACAGATACGCAGTATTTT. Translating gives CASSLDRPFTDTQYF. The rearrangement uses TRBV5-1 and TRBJ2-3; weak D call: TRBD1 (6 bases). The V gene's germline CDR1 is SGHRS and CDR2 YFSETQ. V lost 4 bases, J lost 2 bases, and 14 bases lay in between. The length of the CDR3 is 15 residues.

Details on this clonotype: This may stem from a read error, because a much larger clone lies one nucleotide away. The V call is TRBV5-1, the J call TRBJ2-3; unclear D gene. This CDR3 contains 12 residues. The V end lost 3 bases, the J end lost 4 bases, and 6 bases lay between the germline ends. CDR1 is SGHRS and CDR2 is YFSETQ in the germline V gene. CDR3 sequence: CASSSNSDTQYF. The CDR3 DNA follows: TGCGCCAGCAGCTCGAACTCAGATACGCAGTATTTT.

This clonotype has at least ten counts. The rearrangement links TRBV4-1 to TRBJ1-1, with D tentatively TRBD1 (5 bases). The CDR3 consists of 14 residues. Trimming took off 4 bases at V and 4 bases at J, with 13 bases between the two ends. Germline V lookup: CDR1 MGHRA, CDR2 YSYEKL. The CDR3 nucleotides are TGCGCCAGCAGCCGGACCGGGACTCTCACTGAAGCTTTCTTT. Translating it yields CASSRTGTLTEAFF.

This clonotype was recorded a few times. A much bigger clone sits one base away, suggesting this may be a read error. This chain uses TRBV6-2 or TRBV6-3 with TRBJ2-5; maybe TRBD2 (7 bases). CDR1 and CDR2 from the germline V gene are MNHEY and SVGEGT. This CDR3 has 14 residues. CDR3 amino acids: CASADGGRQEAQYF. For the CDR3, the DNA is TGTGCCAGCGCTGACGGGGGGCGGCAAGAGGCCCAGTACTTC.

This clonotype has a count of ten or more. CDR3 nucleotide sequence: TGTGCCAGCAGGACAAAAGGCAGCTACGAGCAGTACTTC. It specifies CASRTKGSYEQYF. This chain connects TRBV2 to TRBJ2-7, with D uncertain. Germline V gives CDR1 SNHLY, CDR2 FYNNEI. Trimming left V 6 bases short and J 3 bases short, with 12 bases between. The CDR3 contains 13 residues.

This clonotype has more than one count but fewer than ten. The CDR3 DNA is TGTGCCAGCAGTTACGTAGGGGGAGATACGCAGTATTTT. Its protein is CASSYVGGDTQYF. V usage is TRBV6-6 and J usage is TRBJ2-3, with a weak D call TRBD1 (6 bases). The CDR3 has 13 amino acids. Germline V gene sequence: CDR1 MNHNY, CDR2 SVGAGI (reference sequence). V lost 2 bases and J lost 5, with 8 bases in between.